This TCR beta chain was captured by sequencing in a study of beta chain features in type 1 diabetes. Study details: Patients and healthy donors were similar in age, gender and cell yields. Whole-study findings and limits: VDJ junctions from patients with type 1 diabetes contained fewer insertions and more deletions. Highly expressing activated T cells could be over-counted with a cDNA template.

TCRB transcripts that were expressed got sequenced, as all of the isolated RNA had been reverse transcribed. Libraries were prepared by immunoSEQ multiplex PCR; TCRdb keeps only in-frame clonotypes and omits some of them. The sample consists of a few hundred thousand clones, roughly 12% of them appearing once. Regarding this clone: The antigen is undetermined.

Trimming cost V 5 bases and J 3 bases; bases outside gene matches: 17. CDR1 is SGHRS and CDR2 is YFSETQ in the germline V gene. CDR3 length: 18 residues. Sorted populations all had greater than 95% purity. The genes are TRBV5-1 and TRBJ2-7; 10 bases are a match to TRBD2. Sequencing was carried out using naive CD4+ T cells from blood. The receptor's source is a man aged 18-30 years in good health. This CDR3 reads CASRCRRLAGDNDYEQYF. Here the CDR3 DNA reads TGCGCCAGCAGATGTCGAAGGCTAGCGGGGGATAACGACTACGAGCAGTACTTC.